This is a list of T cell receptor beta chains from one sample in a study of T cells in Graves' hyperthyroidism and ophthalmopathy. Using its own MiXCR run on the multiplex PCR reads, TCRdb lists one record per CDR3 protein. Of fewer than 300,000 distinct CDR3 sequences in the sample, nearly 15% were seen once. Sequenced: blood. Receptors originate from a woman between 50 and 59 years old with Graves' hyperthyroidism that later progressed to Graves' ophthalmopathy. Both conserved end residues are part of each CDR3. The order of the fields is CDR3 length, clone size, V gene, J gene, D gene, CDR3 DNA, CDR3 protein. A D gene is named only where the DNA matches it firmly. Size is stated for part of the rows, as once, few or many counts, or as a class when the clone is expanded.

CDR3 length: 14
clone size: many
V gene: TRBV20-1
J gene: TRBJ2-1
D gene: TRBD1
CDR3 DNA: TGCAGTGCTTTCCTATTGGGACAGGGAGATGAGCAGTTCTTC
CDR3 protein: CSAFLLGQGDEQFF

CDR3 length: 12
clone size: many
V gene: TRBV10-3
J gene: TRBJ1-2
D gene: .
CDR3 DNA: TGTGCCACCCTTCAGGGTAACTATGGCTACACCTTC
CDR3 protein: CATLQGNYGYTF

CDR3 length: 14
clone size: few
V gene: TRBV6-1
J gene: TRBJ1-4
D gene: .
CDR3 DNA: TGTGCCAGTCGGGACGAAGCAACTAATGAAAAACTGTTTTTT
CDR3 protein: CASRDEATNEKLFF

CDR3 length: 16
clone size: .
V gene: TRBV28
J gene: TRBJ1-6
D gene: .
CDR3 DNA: TGTGCCAGCAGTTTAGGATCCGGCTTCTATAATTCACCCCTCCACTTT
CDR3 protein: CASSLGSGFYNSPLHF

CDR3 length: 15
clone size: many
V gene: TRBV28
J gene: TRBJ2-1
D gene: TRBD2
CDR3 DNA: TGTGCCAGCAGTTCCCCTGCGGGAGACCACAATGAGCAGTTCTTC
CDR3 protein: CASSSPAGDHNEQFF

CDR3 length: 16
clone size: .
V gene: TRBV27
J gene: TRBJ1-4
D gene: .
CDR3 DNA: TGTGCCAGCAGCCAAGCCGGGGCAGCAACTAATGAAAAACTGTTTTTT
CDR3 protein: CASSQAGAATNEKLFF

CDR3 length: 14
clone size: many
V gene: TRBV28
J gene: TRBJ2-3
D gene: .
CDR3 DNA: TGTGCCAGCAGTTTACAGGGGATATCAGATACGCAGTATTTT
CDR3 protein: CASSLQGISDTQYF

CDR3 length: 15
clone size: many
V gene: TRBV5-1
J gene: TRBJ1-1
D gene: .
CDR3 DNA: TGCGCCAGCAGCTCTAATGGGGAGGTGGGCACTGAAGCTTTCTTT
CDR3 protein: CASSSNGEVGTEAFF

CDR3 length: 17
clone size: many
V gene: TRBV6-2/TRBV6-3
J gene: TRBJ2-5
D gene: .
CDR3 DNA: TGTGCCAGCAGTTACTCTCCCGTGACGTACGATCAAGAGACCCAGTACTTC
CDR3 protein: CASSYSPVTYDQETQYF

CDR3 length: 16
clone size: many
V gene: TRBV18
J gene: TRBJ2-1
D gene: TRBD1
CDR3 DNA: TGTGCCAGCTCACCTGTGGGGACAGGGAGGAACAATGAGCAGTTCTTC
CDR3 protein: CASSPVGTGRNNEQFF

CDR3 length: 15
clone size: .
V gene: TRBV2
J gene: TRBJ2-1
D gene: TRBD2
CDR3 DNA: TGTGCCAGCGGTCGGACTAGCGGGGTATACAATGAGCAGTTCTTC
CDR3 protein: CASGRTSGVYNEQFF

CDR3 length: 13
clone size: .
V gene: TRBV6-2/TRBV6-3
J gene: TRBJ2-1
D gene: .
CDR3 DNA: TGTGCCAGCAGGGATAACAGCTACAATGAGCAGTTCTTC
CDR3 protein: CASRDNSYNEQFF

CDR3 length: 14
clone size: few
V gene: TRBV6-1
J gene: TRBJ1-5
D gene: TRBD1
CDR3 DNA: TGTGCCAGCAGCGCCGACAGGGCAGTTCAGCCCCAGCATTTT
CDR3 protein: CASSADRAVQPQHF

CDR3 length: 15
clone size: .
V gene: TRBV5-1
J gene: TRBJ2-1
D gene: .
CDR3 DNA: TGCGCCAGCAGCTTCAGGGGTGTATCCTACAATGAGCAGTTCTTC
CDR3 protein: CASSFRGVSYNEQFF

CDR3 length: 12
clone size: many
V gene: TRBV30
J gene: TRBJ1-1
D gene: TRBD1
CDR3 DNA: TGTGCCCGACAGGGGGCCGGCACTGAAGCTTTCTTT
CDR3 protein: CARQGAGTEAFF

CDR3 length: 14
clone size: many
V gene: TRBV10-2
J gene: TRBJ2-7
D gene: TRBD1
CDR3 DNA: TGCGCCAGTACCGGGACAGGGGGCGGATACGAGCAGTACTTC
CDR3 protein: CASTGTGGGYEQYF

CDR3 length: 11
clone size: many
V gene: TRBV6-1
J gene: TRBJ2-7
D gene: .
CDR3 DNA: TGTGCGGCGGCTGGGAACTACGAGCAGTACTTC
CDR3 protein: CAAAGNYEQYF

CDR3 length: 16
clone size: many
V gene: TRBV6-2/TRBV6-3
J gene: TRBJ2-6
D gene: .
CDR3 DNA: TGTGCCAGCAGTTACCAGGGCGGCTCTGGGGCCAACGTCCTGACTTTC
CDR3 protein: CASSYQGGSGANVLTF

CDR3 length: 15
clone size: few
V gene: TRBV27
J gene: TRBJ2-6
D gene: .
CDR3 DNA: TGTGCCAGCAGTAGACAACCGCCCGGGGCCAACGTCCTGACTTTC
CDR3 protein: CASSRQPPGANVLTF

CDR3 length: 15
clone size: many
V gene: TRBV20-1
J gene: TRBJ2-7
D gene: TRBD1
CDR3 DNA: TGCAGTGCTCCACGTGCGGGACAGGGGCCCTACGAGCAGTACTTC
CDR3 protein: CSAPRAGQGPYEQYF

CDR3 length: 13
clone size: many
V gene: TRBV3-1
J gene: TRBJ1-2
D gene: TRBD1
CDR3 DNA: TGTGCCAGCAGCCAAAGGACAGGGGATGGCTACACCTTC
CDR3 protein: CASSQRTGDGYTF

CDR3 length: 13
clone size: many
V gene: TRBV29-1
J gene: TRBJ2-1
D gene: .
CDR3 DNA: TGCAGCGCCGGGACTTCCCTATACAATGAGCAGTTCTTC
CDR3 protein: CSAGTSLYNEQFF

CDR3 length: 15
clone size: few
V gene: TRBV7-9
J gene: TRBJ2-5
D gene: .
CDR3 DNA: TGTGCCAGCAGCTTCTGGTGGGTTTCGAGAGAGACCCAGTACTTC
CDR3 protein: CASSFWWVSRETQYF

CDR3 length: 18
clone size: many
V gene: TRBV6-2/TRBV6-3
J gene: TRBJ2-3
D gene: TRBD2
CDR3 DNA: TGTGCCAGCAGTTACTCTACCTTTAGGGCGGGAGAAATAGATACGCAGTATTTT
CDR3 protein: CASSYSTFRAGEIDTQYF

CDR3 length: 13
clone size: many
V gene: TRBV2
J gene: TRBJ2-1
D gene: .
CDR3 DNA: TGTGCCAGCAGCAAGCAAGGGCGTAATGAGCAGTTCTTC
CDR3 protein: CASSKQGRNEQFF

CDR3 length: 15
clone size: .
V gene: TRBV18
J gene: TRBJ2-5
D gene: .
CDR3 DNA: TGTGCCAGCTCACTCCGCACTAGCAATCAAGAGACCCAGTACTTC
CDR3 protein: CASSLRTSNQETQYF

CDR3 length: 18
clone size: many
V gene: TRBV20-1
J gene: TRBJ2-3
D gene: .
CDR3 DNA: TGCAGTGCTAGAGGTGGGGGACTCCCGTGGACTAGCACAGATACGCAGTATTTT
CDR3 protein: CSARGGGLPWTSTDTQYF

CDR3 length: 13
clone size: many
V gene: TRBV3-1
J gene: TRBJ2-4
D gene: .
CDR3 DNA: TGTGCCAGCAGCCAAGGACGGCTGAACATTCAGTACTTC
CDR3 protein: CASSQGRLNIQYF

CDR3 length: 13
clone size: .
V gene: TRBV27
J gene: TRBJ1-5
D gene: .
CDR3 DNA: TGTGCCAGCAGCCTCCTAGGACAGCCGCCCCAGCATTTT
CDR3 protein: CASSLLGQPPQHF

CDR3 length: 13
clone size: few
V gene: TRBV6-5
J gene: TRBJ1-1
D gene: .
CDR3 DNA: TGTGCCAGCAGTTACTTTGTCAACACTGAAGCTTTCTTT
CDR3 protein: CASSYFVNTEAFF

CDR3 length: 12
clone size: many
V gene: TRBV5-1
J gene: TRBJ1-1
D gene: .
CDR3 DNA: TGCGCCAGCAGAGGCCAGAACACTGAAGCTTTCTTT
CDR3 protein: CASRGQNTEAFF

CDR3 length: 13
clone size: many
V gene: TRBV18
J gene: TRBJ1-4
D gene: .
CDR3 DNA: TGTGCCAGCTCACCTCGGGGCGACGAAAAACTGTTTTTT
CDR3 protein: CASSPRGDEKLFF

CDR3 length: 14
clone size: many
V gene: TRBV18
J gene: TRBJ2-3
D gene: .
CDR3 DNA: TGTGCCAGCTCCCCACCCGTAGACACAGATACGCAGTATTTT
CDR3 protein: CASSPPVDTDTQYF

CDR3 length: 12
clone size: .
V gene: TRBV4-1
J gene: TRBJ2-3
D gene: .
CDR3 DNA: TGCGCCAGCAGCCAAGCTGGGTATACGCAGTATTTT
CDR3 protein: CASSQAGYTQYF

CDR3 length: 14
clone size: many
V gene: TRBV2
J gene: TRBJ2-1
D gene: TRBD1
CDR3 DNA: TGTGCCAGCAGTACGGACAGGGGCACGAATGAGCAGTTCTTC
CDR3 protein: CASSTDRGTNEQFF

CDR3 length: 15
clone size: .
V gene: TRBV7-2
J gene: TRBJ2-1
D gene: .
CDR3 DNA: TGTGCCAGCAGCTTAGAACTCCGATCCTACAATGAGCAGTTCTTC
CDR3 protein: CASSLELRSYNEQFF

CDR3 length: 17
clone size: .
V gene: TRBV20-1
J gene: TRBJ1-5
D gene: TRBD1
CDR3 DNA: TGCAGTGCTAGAGTTCCCCCTCAGACAGGGTTCAATCAGCCCCAGCATTTT
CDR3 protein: CSARVPPQTGFNQPQHF

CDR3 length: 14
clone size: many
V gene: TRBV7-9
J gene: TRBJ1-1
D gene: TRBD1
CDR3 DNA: TGTGCCAGCAGAGGGCAGGGGGCGAACACTGAAGCTTTCTTT
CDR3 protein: CASRGQGANTEAFF

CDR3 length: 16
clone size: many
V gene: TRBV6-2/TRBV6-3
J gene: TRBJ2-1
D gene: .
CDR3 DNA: TGTGCCAGCAGTTCGCATAGCGGAAGGGTCTACAATGAGCAGTTCTTC
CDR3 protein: CASSSHSGRVYNEQFF

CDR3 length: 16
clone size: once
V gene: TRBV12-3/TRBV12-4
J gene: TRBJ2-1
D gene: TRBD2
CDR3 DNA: TGTGCCAGCAGTCCCCCGGGACTAGCGGGAGCCAATGAGCAGTTCTTC
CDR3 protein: CASSPPGLAGANEQFF

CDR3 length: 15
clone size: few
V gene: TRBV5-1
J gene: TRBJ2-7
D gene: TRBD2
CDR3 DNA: TGCGCCAGCAGCTTGGTGGTAGCGGGACCCTACGAGCAGTACTTC
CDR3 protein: CASSLVVAGPYEQYF

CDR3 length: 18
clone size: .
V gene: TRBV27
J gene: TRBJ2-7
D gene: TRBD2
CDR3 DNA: TGTGCCAGCAGTTTTATCACCGGACTAGCGGGAGGATCCTACGAGCAGTACTTC
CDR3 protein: CASSFITGLAGGSYEQYF

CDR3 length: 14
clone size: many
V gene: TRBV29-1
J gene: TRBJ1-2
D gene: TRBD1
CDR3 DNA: TGCAGCGTTAGACTAACAGGGGGAGTCTATGGCTACACCTTC
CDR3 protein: CSVRLTGGVYGYTF

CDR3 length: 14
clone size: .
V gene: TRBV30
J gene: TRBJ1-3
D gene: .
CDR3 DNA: TGTGCCTGGAGTAGGGGGATCTCTGGAAACACCAAATATTTT
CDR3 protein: CAWSRGISGNTKYF

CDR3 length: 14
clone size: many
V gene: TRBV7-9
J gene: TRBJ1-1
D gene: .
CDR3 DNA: TGTGCCAGCAGCTTAGGGTGGGGTAACACTGAAGCTTTCTTT
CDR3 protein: CASSLGWGNTEAFF

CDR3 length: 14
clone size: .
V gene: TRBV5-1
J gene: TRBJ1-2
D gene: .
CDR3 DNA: TGCGCCAGCAGCTTGGGACGGGGGTCGGGCGGCTACACCTTC
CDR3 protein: CASSLGRGSGGYTF

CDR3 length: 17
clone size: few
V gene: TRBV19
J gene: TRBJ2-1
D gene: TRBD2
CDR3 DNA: TGTGCCAGTAGTATATCTTGGACTAGCGGGAAATACAATGAGCAGTTCTTC
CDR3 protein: CASSISWTSGKYNEQFF

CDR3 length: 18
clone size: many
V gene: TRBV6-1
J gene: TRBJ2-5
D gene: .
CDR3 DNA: TGTGCCAGCAGTTACGTACCTGCCGGGCCCGAAAAAGGAGAGACCCAGTACTTC
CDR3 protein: CASSYVPAGPEKGETQYF

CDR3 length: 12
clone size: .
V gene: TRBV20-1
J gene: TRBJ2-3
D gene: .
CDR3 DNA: TGCAGTGCTAGAGTGGCAACAGATACGCAGTATTTT
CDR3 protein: CSARVATDTQYF

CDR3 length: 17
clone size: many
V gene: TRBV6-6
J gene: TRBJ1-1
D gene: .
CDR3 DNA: TGTGCCAGCAGTTACTCAGGGGTCGTTCGGTGGAACACTGAAGCTTTCTTT
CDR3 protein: CASSYSGVVRWNTEAFF

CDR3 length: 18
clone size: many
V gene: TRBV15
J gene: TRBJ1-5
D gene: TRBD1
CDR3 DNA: TGTGCCACCAGCAGGACTCTCGGCGACAGGGAGGGCAATCAGCCCCAGCATTTT
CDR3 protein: CATSRTLGDREGNQPQHF

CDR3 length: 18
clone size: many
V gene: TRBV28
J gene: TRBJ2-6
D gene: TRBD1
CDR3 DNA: TGTGCCAGCAGTTCCCCCGGGACAGGGTTCCCTGGGGCCAACGTCCTGACTTTC
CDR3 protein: CASSSPGTGFPGANVLTF

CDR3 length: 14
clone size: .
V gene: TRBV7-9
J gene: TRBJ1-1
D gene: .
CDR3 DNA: TGTGCAGCGGAGGGGCAGGGTAGAAACACTGAAGCTTTCTTT
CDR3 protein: CAAEGQGRNTEAFF

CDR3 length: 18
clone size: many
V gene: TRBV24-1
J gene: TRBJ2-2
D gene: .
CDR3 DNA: TGTGCCACCAGTGATTTGTTCGGCGGGGCCGCGAACACCGGGGAGCTGTTTTTT
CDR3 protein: CATSDLFGGAANTGELFF